This T cell receptor (beta chain) was documented in a study of blood T cell repertoires in COVID-19. Trimming pared 1 base from V and 2 bases from J, leaving 10 bases between. CDR1 and CDR2 (germline): LGHDT, YNNKEL (reference sequence). This CDR3 has 15 amino acids. Here immunoSEQ multiplex PCR was the method, and the copy in TCRdb shows in-frame clones only, minus some. The table includes about 140,000 clones, 84% detected once. This sequence joins TRBV3-1 (or the pseudogene TRBV3-2) and TRBJ2-3; no firm D call. The source of this sequence is a human donor in a cohort sampled during active COVID-19. The sequencing sample was made of peripheral blood. This chain's CDR3 is CASSQVPGATDTQYF. The CDR3 DNA reads TGTGCCAGCAGCCAAGTTCCCGGAGCCACAGATACGCAGTATTTT.